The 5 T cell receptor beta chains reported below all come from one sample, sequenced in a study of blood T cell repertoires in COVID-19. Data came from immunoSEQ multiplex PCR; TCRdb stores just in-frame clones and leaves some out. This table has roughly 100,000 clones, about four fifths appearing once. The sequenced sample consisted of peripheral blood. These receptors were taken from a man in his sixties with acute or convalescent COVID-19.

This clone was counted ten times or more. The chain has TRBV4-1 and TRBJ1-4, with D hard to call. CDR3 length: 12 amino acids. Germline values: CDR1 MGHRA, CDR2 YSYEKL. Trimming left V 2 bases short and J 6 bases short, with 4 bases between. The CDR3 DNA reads TGCGCCAGCAGCCAACCTTATGAAAAACTGTTTTTT. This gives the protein CASSQPYEKLFF.

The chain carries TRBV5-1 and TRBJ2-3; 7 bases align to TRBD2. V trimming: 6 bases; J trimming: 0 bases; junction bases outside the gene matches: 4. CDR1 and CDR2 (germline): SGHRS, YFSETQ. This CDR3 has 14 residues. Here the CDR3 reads CASTETSSTDTQYF. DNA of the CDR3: TGCGCCAGCACTGAGACTAGCAGCACAGATACGCAGTATTTT.

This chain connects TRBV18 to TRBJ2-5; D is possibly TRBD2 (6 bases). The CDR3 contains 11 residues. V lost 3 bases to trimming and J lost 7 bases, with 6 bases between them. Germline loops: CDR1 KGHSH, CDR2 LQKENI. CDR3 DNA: TGTGCCAGCTCACCGGGGGGGACCCAGTACTTC. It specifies CASSPGGTQYF.

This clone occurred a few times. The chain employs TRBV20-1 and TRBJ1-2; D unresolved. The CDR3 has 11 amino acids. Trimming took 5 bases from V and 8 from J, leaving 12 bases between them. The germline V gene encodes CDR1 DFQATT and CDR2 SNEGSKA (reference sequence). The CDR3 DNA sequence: TGCAGTGCTCTTTCCGGAGGGGGCTACACCTTC. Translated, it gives CSALSGGGYTF.

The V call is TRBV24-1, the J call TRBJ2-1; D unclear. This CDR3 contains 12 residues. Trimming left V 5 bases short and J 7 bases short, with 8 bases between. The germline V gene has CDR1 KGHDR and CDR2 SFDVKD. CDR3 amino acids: CATSASRNEQFF. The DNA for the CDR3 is TGTGCCACCAGTGCCTCCAGAAATGAGCAGTTCTTC.